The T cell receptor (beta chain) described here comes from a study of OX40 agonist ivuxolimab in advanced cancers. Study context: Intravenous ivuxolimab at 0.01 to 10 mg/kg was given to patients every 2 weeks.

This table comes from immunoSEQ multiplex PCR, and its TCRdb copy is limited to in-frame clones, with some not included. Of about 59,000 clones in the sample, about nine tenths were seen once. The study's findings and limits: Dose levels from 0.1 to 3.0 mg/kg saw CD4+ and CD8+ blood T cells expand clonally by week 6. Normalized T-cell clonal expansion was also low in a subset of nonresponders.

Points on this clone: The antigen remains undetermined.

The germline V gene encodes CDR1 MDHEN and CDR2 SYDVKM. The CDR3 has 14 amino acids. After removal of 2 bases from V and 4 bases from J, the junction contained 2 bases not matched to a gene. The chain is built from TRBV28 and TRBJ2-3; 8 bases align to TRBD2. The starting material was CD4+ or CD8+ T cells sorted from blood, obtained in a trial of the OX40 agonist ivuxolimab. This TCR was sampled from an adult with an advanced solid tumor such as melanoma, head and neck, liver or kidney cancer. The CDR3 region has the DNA TGTGCCAGCAGTTTAATGCGGGGGGCAGATACGCAGTATTTT. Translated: CASSLMRGADTQYF.